Sequencing of this TCR beta chain was carried out in a study of shared clonotypes between healthy human individuals. Looking at the study overall: The composition of the donors was a couple of women and three men aged 18 to 49. Regarding the study as a whole: Blood was the sole source, and tissue repertoires probably differ. Larger estimated richness was generally recorded for naive subsets relative to memory subsets.

Data came from immunoSEQ multiplex PCR; TCRdb stores just in-frame clones and leaves some out. The sample carries about 2 million clones, approximately 94% recorded once. As for this clone: The antigen is unknown.

Naive CD8 populations comprised CD45RO-negative cells positively selected for CCR7, excluding terminally differentiated effector memory CD45RA+ cells. Germline V CDR1 and CDR2: SEHNR, FQNEAQ (reference sequence). This CDR3 is 15 amino acids long. V lost 0 bases to trimming and J lost 5 bases, with 11 bases between them. The sequence derives from a man between 18 and 29 years old in good health. Sequencing was carried out using naive CD8+ T cells sorted from blood. This sequence joins TRBV7-9 and TRBJ1-5, with D possibly TRBD1 on 5 matching bases. CDR3 in amino acids: CASSLAGRGDQPQHF. In DNA form, the CDR3 reads TGTGCCAGCAGCTTAGCGGGGAGGGGAGATCAGCCCCAGCATTTT.